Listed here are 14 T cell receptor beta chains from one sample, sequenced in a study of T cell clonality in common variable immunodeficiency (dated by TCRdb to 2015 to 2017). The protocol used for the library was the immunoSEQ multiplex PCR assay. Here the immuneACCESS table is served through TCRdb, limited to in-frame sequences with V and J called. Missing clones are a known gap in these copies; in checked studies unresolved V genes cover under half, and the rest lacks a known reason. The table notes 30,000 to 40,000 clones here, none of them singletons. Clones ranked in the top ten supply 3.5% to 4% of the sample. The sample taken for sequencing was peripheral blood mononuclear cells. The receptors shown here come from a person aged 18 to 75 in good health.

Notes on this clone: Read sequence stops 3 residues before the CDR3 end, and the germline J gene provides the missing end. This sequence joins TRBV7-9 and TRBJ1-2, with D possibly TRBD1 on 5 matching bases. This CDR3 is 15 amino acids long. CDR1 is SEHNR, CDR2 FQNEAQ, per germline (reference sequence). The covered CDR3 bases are TGTGCCAGCAGCGCTGACAGACTAGCCAAAAACATC. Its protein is CASSADRLAKNI. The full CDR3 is CASSADRLAKNIYTF.

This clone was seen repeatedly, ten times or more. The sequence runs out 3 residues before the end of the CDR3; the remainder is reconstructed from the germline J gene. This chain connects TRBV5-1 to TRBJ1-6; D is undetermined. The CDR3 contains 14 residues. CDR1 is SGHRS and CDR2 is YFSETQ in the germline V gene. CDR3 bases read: TGCGCCAGCAGTCCTGCGGCGGGAGTTGGGACC. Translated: CASSPAAGVGT. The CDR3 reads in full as CASSPAAGVGTLHF.

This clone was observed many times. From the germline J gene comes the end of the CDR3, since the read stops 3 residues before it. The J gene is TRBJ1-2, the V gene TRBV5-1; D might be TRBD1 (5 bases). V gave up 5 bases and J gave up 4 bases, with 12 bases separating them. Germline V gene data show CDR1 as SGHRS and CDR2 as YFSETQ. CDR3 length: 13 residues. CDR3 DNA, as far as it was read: TGCGCCAGCAGTTGGGGCTCCACCTATGGC. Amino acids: CASSWGSTYG. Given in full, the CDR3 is CASSWGSTYGYTF.

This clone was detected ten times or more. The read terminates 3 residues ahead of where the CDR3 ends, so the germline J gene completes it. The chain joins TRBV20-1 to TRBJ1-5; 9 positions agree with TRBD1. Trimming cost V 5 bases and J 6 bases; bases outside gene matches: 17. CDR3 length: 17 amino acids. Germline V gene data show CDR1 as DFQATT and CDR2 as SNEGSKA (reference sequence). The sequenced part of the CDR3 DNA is TGCAGTGCTTCTACCTGGGGACGAACAGGGGGCAGTCAGCCC. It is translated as CSASTWGRTGGSQP. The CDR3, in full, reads CSASTWGRTGGSQPQHF.

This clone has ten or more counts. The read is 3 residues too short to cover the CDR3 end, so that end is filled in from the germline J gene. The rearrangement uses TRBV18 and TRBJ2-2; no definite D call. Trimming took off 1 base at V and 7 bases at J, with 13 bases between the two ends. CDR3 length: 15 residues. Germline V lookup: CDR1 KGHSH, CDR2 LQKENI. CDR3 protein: CASSPRLTGFGELFF. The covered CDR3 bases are TGTGCCAGCTCACCACGCTTGACTGGATTCGGGGAG.

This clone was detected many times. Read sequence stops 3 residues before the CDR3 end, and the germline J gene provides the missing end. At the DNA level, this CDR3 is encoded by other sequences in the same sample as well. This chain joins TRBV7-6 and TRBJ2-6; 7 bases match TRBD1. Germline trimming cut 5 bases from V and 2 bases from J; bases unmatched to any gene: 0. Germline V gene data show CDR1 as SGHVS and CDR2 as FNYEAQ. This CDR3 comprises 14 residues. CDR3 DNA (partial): TGTGCCAGCAGCGGGACAGCTGGGGCCAACGTC. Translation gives CASSGTAGANV. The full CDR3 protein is CASSGTAGANVLTF.

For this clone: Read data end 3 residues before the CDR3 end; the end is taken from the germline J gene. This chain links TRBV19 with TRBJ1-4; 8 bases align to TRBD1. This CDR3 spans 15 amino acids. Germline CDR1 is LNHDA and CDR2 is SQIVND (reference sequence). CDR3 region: CASSIRTGLNSPLFF. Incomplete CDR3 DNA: TGTGCCAGTAGTATACGGACAGGGCTTAATTCACCA.

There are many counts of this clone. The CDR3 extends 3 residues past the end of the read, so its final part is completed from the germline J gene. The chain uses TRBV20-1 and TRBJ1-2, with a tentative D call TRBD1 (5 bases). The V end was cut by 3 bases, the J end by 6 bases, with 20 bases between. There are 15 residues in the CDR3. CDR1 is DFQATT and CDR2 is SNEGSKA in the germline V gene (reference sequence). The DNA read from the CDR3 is TGCAGTGCTAGCTTAATTCGTCAGGGAGAAGATGGC. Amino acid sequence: CSASLIRQGEDG. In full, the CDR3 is CSASLIRQGEDGYTF.

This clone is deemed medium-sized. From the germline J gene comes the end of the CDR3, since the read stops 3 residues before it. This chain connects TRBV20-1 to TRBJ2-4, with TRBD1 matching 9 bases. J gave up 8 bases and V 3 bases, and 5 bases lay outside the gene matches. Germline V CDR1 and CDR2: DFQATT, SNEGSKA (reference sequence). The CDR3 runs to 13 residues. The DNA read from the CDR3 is TGCAGTGCTAGCCCGGGACAGGGCTACATT. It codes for CSASPGQGYI. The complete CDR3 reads CSASPGQGYIQYF.

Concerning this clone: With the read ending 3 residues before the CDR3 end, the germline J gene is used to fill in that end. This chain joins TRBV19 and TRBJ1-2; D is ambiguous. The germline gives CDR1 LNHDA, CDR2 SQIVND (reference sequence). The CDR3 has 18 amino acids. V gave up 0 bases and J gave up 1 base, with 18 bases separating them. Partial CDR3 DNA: TGTGCCAGTAGTATAGAGGCAGGACTGCCCTGGCTTAACTATGGC. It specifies CASSIEAGLPWLNYG. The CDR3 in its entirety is CASSIEAGLPWLNYGYTF.

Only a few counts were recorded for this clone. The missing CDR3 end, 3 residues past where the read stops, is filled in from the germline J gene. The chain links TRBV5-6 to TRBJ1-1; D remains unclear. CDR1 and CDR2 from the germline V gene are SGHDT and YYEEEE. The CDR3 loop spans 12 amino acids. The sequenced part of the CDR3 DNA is TGTGCCAGCAGCTTGATCGGGGAGACA. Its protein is CASSLIGET. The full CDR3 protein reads CASSLIGETAFF.

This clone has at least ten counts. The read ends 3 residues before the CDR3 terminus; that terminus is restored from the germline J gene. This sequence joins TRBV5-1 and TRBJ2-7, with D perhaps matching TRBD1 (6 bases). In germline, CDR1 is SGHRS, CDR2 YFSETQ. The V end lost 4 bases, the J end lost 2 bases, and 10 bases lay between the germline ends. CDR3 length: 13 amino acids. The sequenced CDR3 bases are TGCGCCAGCAGCGCAGGGGTTCCCTACGAG. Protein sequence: CASSAGVPYE. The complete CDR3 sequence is CASSAGVPYEQYF.

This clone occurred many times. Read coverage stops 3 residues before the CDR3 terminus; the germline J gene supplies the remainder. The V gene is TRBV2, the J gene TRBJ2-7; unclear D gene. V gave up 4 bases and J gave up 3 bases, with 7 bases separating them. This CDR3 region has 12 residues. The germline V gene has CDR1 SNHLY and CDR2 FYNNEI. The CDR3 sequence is CASSGQNYEQYF. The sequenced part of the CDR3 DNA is TGTGCCAGCAGTGGGCAGAACTACGAG.

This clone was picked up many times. The covered CDR3 bases are TGCAGTGCATTCCAGACCGGGACAGGGGTAGAGGGC. Its protein product is CSAFQTGTGVEG. The full CDR3 protein is CSAFQTGTGVEGYTF. The rearrangement joins TRBV20-1 to TRBJ1-2, with TRBD1 matching over 10 bases. The read gets to within 3 residues of the CDR3 end, and the germline J gene fills in the rest. CDR1 and CDR2 from the germline V gene are DFQATT and SNEGSKA (reference sequence). CDR3 length equals 15 residues.